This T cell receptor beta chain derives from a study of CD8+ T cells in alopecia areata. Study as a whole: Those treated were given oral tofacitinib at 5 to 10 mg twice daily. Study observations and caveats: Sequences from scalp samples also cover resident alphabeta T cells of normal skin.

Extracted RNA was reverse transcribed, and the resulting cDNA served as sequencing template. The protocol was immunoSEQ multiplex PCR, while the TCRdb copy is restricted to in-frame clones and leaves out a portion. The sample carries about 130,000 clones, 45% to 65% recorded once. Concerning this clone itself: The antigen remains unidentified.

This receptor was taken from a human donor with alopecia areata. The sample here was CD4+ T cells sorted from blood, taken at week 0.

The CDR3 is CASSTPGLNLLEQYF. The CDR3 DNA is TGTGCCAGCAGCACCCCGGGACTCAACCTCCTCGAGCAGTACTTC. The rearrangement uses TRBV7-2 and TRBJ2-7; weak D call: TRBD2 (6 bases). There are 15 residues in the CDR3. Trimming removed 5 bases from V and 6 bases from J, with 20 bases in between. Germline lookup yields CDR1 SGHTA and CDR2 FQGNSA.